This record concerns one T cell receptor beta chain sequence. This clone occurred a few times. No cognate antigen has been identified for it. No much larger clone exists at a distance of one base, and base qualities are not known. Unmatched junction bases come to 6, with V trimmed by 10 bases and J by 7 bases. CDR1 is given as SEHNR and CDR2 as FQNEAQ, both from the germline V gene (reference sequence). The CDR3 runs 12 amino acids, cysteine and phenylalanine included. The kept DNA is CDR3 alone, 36 bases in frame from the first base. The immunoSEQ assay was applied to genomic DNA for TCRB CDR3 sequencing. For the original study's pipeline: Analyses were restricted to productive TCRB rearrangements. Defining a clone by its unique TCRB CDR3 sequence, the study calculated clonality as a productive clonality index derived from Shannon entropy. The template counts of each clone relative to the total templates per sample were used to calculate repertoire overlap between two samples. V-gene usage from TCRB sequencing and V-gene usage measured by flow cytometry were correlated (Spearman r of around 0.6). In its TCRdb copy, this immuneACCESS table keeps in-frame sequences only and misses some clones. Where compared with another copy, unresolved V genes explain less than half of these, and the others have no known cause. V and J calls and clone size are given by that table; D and trimming were obtained from the DNA. Present in this sample are about 10,000 clones, 81% of which were seen just once. The ten largest clonotypes hold around a fifth of the sample.

With a median age of approximately 61 years (range about 21-75) and around 51% female, the healthy controls consisted of about 21 blood donors whose buffy coats were used. On an AutoMACS, CD4+ and CD8+ cells were isolated via positive magnetic bead selection, and their purity was verified by flow cytometry. Peripheral blood mononuclear cells were isolated by Ficoll-Paque PLUS density gradient separation. DNA from CD4-enriched, CD8-enriched or PBMC samples was extracted using Nucleospin Tissue or Tissue XS kits and then quantified on a Qubit 2.0 fluorometer. The source of the sample is a study of somatic mutations in cytotoxic T cells in rheumatoid arthritis listed by TCRdb under 2017. Looking at the study overall: A FACSAria II or Sony SH800 was used to flow-sort some V beta antibody-stained T-cell populations at nearly 100% purity, and TCRB sequencing was also done on sorted V beta1+ cells. In newly diagnosed rheumatoid arthritis without treatment, the study examined if expanded CD8+ T-cell clones harbor somatic mutations, relying on TCRB deep sequencing to characterize clonality. TCRB deep sequencing covered approximately 64 patients with rheumatoid arthritis along with about 20 healthy controls. Patients and controls did not essentially differ in median age, which was nearly identical between the groups. Overall study outcomes, separate from this receptor: In about an eighth of the roughly 65 patients, more than 20% of CD8+ cells belonged to the largest CD8+ clone, while several identical CD8+ TCRB sequences were shared between blood and synovial fluid. Rheumatoid arthritis patients and age-matched healthy controls did not significantly differ in CD8+ T-cell clonality. CD8+ clonality increased with age in patients (Spearman r ~ 0.49) but not in healthy controls. The slight TRBV07 underrepresentation in patients was not adjusted for multiple comparisons. Viral specificity could not be ruled out by absence from virus-specific databases, and the antigen targets of the expanded CD8+ clones remained unknown.

The V and J genes are TRBV7-9 and TRBJ1-1, with 10 bases in between that match TRBD1. The TCR originated in a woman aged 45-60 years in good health. The sample comprised CD8+ T cells sorted from blood. The bases read TGTGCCACTGGACAGGGGGAAAATGAAGCTTTCTTT. Its protein reads: CATGQGENEAFF.